This T cell receptor beta chain was observed in a study of blood T cell repertoires in COVID-19. At the level of the study: Material from acute and convalescent COVID-19 was sourced from the United States, Italy and Spain. PBMCs, B-cell-depleted T cells, or T cells provided the cDNA or gDNA that made up the material.

Only one count was recorded for this clone. The Seattle patients joined while their infection was active and were tracked longitudinally afterward. Trimming cost V 0 bases and J 3 bases, with 12 bases left between them. The V gene's germline CDR1 is LNHNV and CDR2 YYDKDF (reference sequence). This CDR3 region has 16 residues. The protocol was immunoSEQ multiplex PCR, while the TCRdb copy is restricted to in-frame clones and leaves out a portion. The sample comprises 200,000 to 300,000 clones, about four fifths of which are singletons, and 7.5% to 8% rests with the top ten. The receptor's source is an elderly woman with COVID-19, enrolled during active disease. Sample: peripheral blood. This sequence joins TRBV15 and TRBJ2-1; perhaps TRBD2 as D (5 bases). The DNA for the CDR3 is TGTGCCACCAGCAGAGATTCAGCGACTAACTACAATGAGCAGTTCTTC. Translated, it gives CATSRDSATNYNEQFF.